The 8 T cell receptor beta chains below come from one sample, sequenced in a study of T-cell reconstitution after alpha-beta-depleted transplantation in children. Unique molecular identifiers tagged the TCRbeta library. MiXCR, applied by TCRdb to the PCR reads, yields one record per CDR3 protein. The profile shows roughly 790,000 distinct CDR3 sequences, approximately 15% of them singletons. The starting material was PBMCs, mostly from graft donor cells, obtained 360 days after TCRalphabeta/CD19-depleted stem cell transplant. The receptors were gathered from a male patient younger than 18 who had a stem cell transplant for acute lymphoblastic leukemia, so the T cells may come from the graft donor.

The rearrangement uses TRBV18 and TRBJ2-2, with D possibly TRBD2 on 6 matching bases. The V end was cut by 1 base, the J end by 1 base, with 10 bases between. The CDR3 is 16 residues long. The germline CDR1 and CDR2 sequences are KGHSH and LQKENI. CDR3 in DNA: TGTGCCAGCTCACCACTAGCGACTAGGAACACCGGGGAGCTGTTTTTT. It specifies CASSPLATRNTGELFF.

This chain joins TRBV5-4 and TRBJ2-7; D is undetermined. V lost 1 base and J 3 bases, leaving 8 bases between the germline ends. This CDR3 is 13 amino acids long. Germline V gene data show CDR1 as SGHNT and CDR2 as YYREEE (reference sequence). CDR3 DNA: TGTGCCAGCAGCTTGCCGAACCTCTACGAGCAGTACTTC. It translates to CASSLPNLYEQYF.

This chain joins TRBV20-1 and TRBJ2-2; a weak D match, TRBD1 (5 bases). There are 15 residues in the CDR3. Trimming stripped 5 bases from V and 3 bases from J, with 16 bases between. CDR1 is DFQATT and CDR2 is SNEGSKA in the germline V gene (reference sequence). The CDR3 sequence is CSAPIWKGYTGELFF. The CDR3 DNA reads as TGCAGTGCTCCGATTTGGAAGGGGTACACCGGGGAGCTGTTTTTT.

This clonotype turned up a few times. The rearrangement links TRBV15 to TRBJ2-2; TRBD1 agrees at 7 bases. With 8 bases clipped from V and 5 bases from J, the junction kept 23 bases outside the gene matches. This CDR3 contains 19 residues. CDR1 and CDR2 (germline): LNHNV, YYDKDF (reference sequence). CDR3 sequence reads: CATVPGQSYPISWTGELFF. As DNA, the CDR3 is TGTGCCACCGTTCCGGGACAGAGTTACCCCATCAGTTGGACCGGGGAGCTGTTTTTT. Filled out from reference TRBV15 and TRBJ2-2, the complete variable domain reads DAMVIQNPRYQVTQFGKPVTLSCSQTLNHNVMYWYQQKSSQAPKLLFHYYDKDFNNEADTPDNFQSRRPNTSFCFLDIRSPGLGDTAMYLCATVPGQSYPISWTGELFFGEGSRLTVL.

This chain joins TRBV12-5 and TRBJ1-5; no firm D call. Germline loops: CDR1 LGHNT, CDR2 FRNRAP. The CDR3 has 13 amino acids. Between the trimmed V and J ends, which lost 4 bases and 5 bases, there was a span of 9 bases. DNA of the CDR3: TGTGCTAGTGGTTCGACCGGGTATCAGCCCCAGCATTTT. It specifies CASGSTGYQPQHF. Combining the CDR3 with reference TRBV12-5 and TRBJ1-5 gives the whole variable domain DARVTQTPRHKVTEMGQEVTMRCQPILGHNTVFWYRQTMMQGLELLAYFRNRAPLDDSGMPKDRFSAEMPDATLATLKIQPSEPRDSAVYFCASGSTGYQPQHFGDGTRLSIL.

This clonotype was counted between two and nine times. The rearrangement uses TRBV20-1 and TRBJ1-3; TRBD1 might be the D (6 bases). Trimming removed 0 bases at V and 0 bases at J, with 12 bases between. The CDR3 is made up of 16 amino acids. CDR1 is DFQATT, CDR2 SNEGSKA, per germline (reference sequence). Here the CDR3 reads CSARDLGAASGNTIYF. The DNA of the CDR3 is TGCAGTGCTAGAGATTTGGGGGCAGCCTCTGGAAACACCATATATTTT.

In this sample, this clonotype turned up a few times. The chain links TRBV27 to TRBJ2-2; maybe TRBD2 (6 bases). Germline loops: CDR1 MNHEY, CDR2 SMNVEV (reference sequence). V lost 4 bases to trimming and J lost 6 bases, with 21 bases between them. The CDR3 contains 17 residues. CDR3 region: CASSSLQLGGVPGELFF. Written as DNA, the CDR3 is TGTGCCAGCAGTTCGCTTCAACTAGGAGGGGTACCCGGGGAGCTGTTTTTT.

This clonotype was seen a few times. The chain carries TRBV20-1 and TRBJ2-2; TRBD1 agrees at 11 bases. J gave up 7 bases and V 6 bases, and 10 bases lay outside the gene matches. CDR1 is DFQATT and CDR2 is SNEGSKA in the germline V gene (reference sequence). The CDR3 covers 15 residues. The CDR3 region is CSAHSDRGRIGELFF. In DNA, the CDR3 is TGCAGTGCCCACTCGGACAGGGGGCGAATCGGGGAGCTGTTTTTT.